Here is one T cell receptor (beta chain) with its context. The CDR3 consists of 10 residues. CDR1 is MNHEY, CDR2 SMNVEV, per germline (reference sequence). Trimming shortened V by 6 bases and J by 10 bases, and 4 bases separated the two germline ends. The data were taken from a study of CD8+ T cells in alopecia areata. Extraction of RNA preceded its reverse transcription into cDNA, which served as the sequencing template. Clones were sequenced by immunoSEQ multiplex PCR, and TCRdb holds only the in-frame ones, with some missing. The sample includes under 130,000 clones, approximately 60% of them seen just once.

This TCR derives from a human donor in good health. The chain links TRBV27 to TRBJ1-6, with no clear D. Specimen: CD4+ T cells sorted from blood. Here the CDR3 DNA reads TGTGCCAGCAGGGGGTCACCCCTCCACTTT. It translates to CASRGSPLHF.